A single sample gave rise to the 25 T cell receptor beta chains below, sequenced in a study of blood T cell repertoires in COVID-19. Generated by immunoSEQ multiplex PCR, the TCRdb table keeps only in-frame clones and is missing some. The sample lists 110,000 or so clones, around 83% occurring once. Source material: peripheral blood. All receptors derive from a woman in her sixties with COVID-19, enrolled during active disease.

The chain has TRBV10-2 and TRBJ1-6, with D tentatively TRBD1 (6 bases). In germline, CDR1 is WSHSY, CDR2 SAAADI. Trimming removed 0 bases from V and 11 bases from J, with 11 bases in between. The CDR3 is 14 amino acids. The CDR3 nucleotides are TGCGCCAGCAGTGAGTCTGAGGCAGGGGCACCCCTCCACTTT. Amino acids: CASSESEAGAPLHF.

The rearrangement joins TRBV5-5 to TRBJ2-7, with D unresolved. The CDR3 loop spans 16 amino acids. Germline CDR1 SGHKS, CDR2 YYEKEE (reference sequence). Between the trimmed V and J ends, which lost 0 bases and 0 bases, there was a span of 13 bases. CDR3 sequence: CASSLAGVGLSYEQYF. The DNA of the CDR3 is TGTGCCAGCAGCTTGGCCGGTGTTGGGCTCTCCTACGAGCAGTACTTC.

V is TRBV2 and J is TRBJ2-7; D possibly corresponds to TRBD1 (6 bases). Trimming removed 6 bases from V and 2 bases from J, with 14 bases in between. This CDR3 spans 14 amino acids. Germline lookup yields CDR1 SNHLY and CDR2 FYNNEI. CDR3 nucleotides: TGTGCCAGCAGAACAGGGAATATTGCCTACGAGCAGTACTTC. This translates into CASRTGNIAYEQYF.

The CDR3 DNA follows: TGTGCCAGCAGTTACTCTGCCGTAGTGGATGAAAAACTGTTTTTT. Its translation is CASSYSAVVDEKLFF. The rearrangement joins TRBV6-6 to TRBJ1-4; D uncertain. With 0 bases removed from V and 6 bases from J, the gap between germline ends came to 11 bases. Germline CDR1 reads MNHNY; CDR2 reads SVGAGI (reference sequence). The CDR3 has 15 residues.

This sequence joins TRBV7-8 and TRBJ1-4; 11 positions match TRBD1. The CDR3 is made up of 17 amino acids. CDR1 SGHVS and CDR2 FQNEAQ come from the germline V gene. The junction had 11 bases not matched to a gene; V was cut back by 4 bases and J by 7 bases. CDR3 nucleotides: TGTGCCAGCAGCTCCGCCTGGGTCGGGACAGGGGGTGAAAAACTGTTTTTT. It yields the protein CASSSAWVGTGGEKLFF.

This sequence joins TRBV3-1 (or the pseudogene TRBV3-2) and TRBJ1-2; the D is unclear. Germline CDR1 LGHDT, CDR2 YNNKEL (reference sequence). The CDR3 loop spans 12 amino acids. With 5 bases removed from V and 7 bases from J, the gap between germline ends came to 11 bases. The DNA for the CDR3 is TGTGCCAGCAGCTCGCGGGTGGCTGGCTACACCTTC. Encoded protein: CASSSRVAGYTF.

The rearrangement uses TRBV4-1 and TRBJ1-1; TRBD1 is a possible D gene (5 bases). V was cut by 0 bases and J by 2 bases, with 19 bases left in between. This CDR3 contains 18 residues. CDR1 and CDR2 (germline): MGHRA, YSYEKL. The CDR3 here is CASSQEVWPGQINTEAFF. The CDR3 nucleotides are TGCGCCAGCAGCCAAGAAGTTTGGCCTGGACAAATTAACACTGAAGCTTTCTTT.

By share, this clone counts as medium-sized. The V gene is TRBV4-3, the J gene TRBJ2-6; D possibly corresponds to TRBD1 (6 bases). Germline CDR1 is LGHNA and CDR2 is YSLEER. This CDR3 is built from 17 residues. The germline V and J ends were trimmed by 0 bases and 2 bases, with 11 bases remaining between them. The DNA for the CDR3 is TGCGCCAGCAGCCAAGAACCCCAGGGGACTGGGGCCAACGTCCTGACTTTC. As protein: CASSQEPQGTGANVLTF.

J is TRBJ2-2 and V is TRBV9; unclear D gene. The germline V and J ends were trimmed by 0 bases and 7 bases, with 10 bases remaining between them. The CDR3 loop spans 14 amino acids. The germline CDR1 and CDR2 sequences are SGDLS and YYNGEE. CDR3 region: CASSVGGSGGELFF. CDR3 nucleotides: TGTGCCAGCAGCGTAGGCGGATCTGGCGGGGAGCTGTTTTTT.

The chain uses TRBV30 and TRBJ2-3; tentative D call: TRBD2 (7 bases). This CDR3 has 15 amino acids. The germline V and J ends were trimmed by 5 bases and 5 bases, with 20 bases remaining between them. Germline V gene data show CDR1 as GTSNPN and CDR2 as SVGIG (reference sequence). The DNA of the CDR3 is TGTGCCTGGGCCCCCTCCCGGGGGGCTGGAGATACGCAGTATTTT. Amino acid sequence: CAWAPSRGAGDTQYF.

This rearrangement joins TRBV18 to TRBJ2-2; D perhaps matches TRBD1 (5 bases). The ends were cut back, 4 bases at V and 4 bases at J, with 7 bases in the middle. The germline gives CDR1 KGHSH, CDR2 LQKENI. The CDR3 has 13 amino acids. CDR3 sequence (DNA): TGTGCCAGCTCACTAGGGGTCACCGGGGAGCTGTTTTTT. Protein sequence: CASSLGVTGELFF. Variable domain in full (rest from reference TRBV18 and TRBJ2-2): NAGVMQNPRHLVRRRGQEARLRCSPMKGHSHVYWYRQLPEEGLKFMVYLQKENIIDESGMPKERFSAEFPKEGPSILRIQQVVRGDSAAYFCASSLGVTGELFFGEGSRLTVL.

CDR3 protein: CASSYAGDREQFF. The CDR3 nucleotides read TGTGCCAGCAGTTACGCCGGGGACAGGGAGCAGTTCTTC. The chain joins TRBV6-2 or TRBV6-3 to TRBJ2-1, with TRBD1 matching 8 bases. The V gene end was trimmed by 2 bases and the J gene end by 10 bases; junction bases not matched to a gene: 4. Germline V gene sequence: CDR1 MNHEY, CDR2 SVGEGT. There are 13 residues in the CDR3.

The chain carries TRBV30 and TRBJ1-3, with D unclear. Per the germline V gene, CDR1 is GTSNPN and CDR2 is SVGIG (reference sequence). This CDR3 spans 15 amino acids. The V end was cut by 5 bases, the J end by 2 bases, with 16 bases between. CDR3 loop: CAWSPQRSTGNTIYF. The CDR3 bases are TGTGCCTGGTCACCCCAGAGGTCTACTGGAAACACCATATATTTT.

The gene calls are TRBV3-1 (or the pseudogene TRBV3-2) and TRBJ1-1; TRBD1 is a possible D gene (6 bases). CDR1 is LGHDT and CDR2 is YNNKEL in the germline V gene (reference sequence). The CDR3 runs to 17 residues. The V end was cut by 4 bases, the J end by 3 bases, with 21 bases between. CDR3 region: CASSPQNPGAAYTEAFF. The CDR3 nucleotides read TGTGCCAGCAGCCCCCAAAATCCAGGGGCTGCGTACACTGAAGCTTTCTTT.

This chain connects TRBV7-3 to TRBJ1-1; D perhaps matches TRBD1 (5 bases). CDR1 SGHTA and CDR2 FQGTGA come from the germline V gene. Trimming took 5 bases from V and 0 from J, leaving 10 bases between them. The CDR3 consists of 14 residues. The CDR3 region is CASSETGLNTEAFF. The DNA of the CDR3 is TGTGCCAGCAGCGAAACAGGACTGAACACTGAAGCTTTCTTT. Drawing the rest from reference TRBV7-3 and TRBJ1-1, the complete variable domain is GAGVSQTPSNKVTEKGKYVELRCDPISGHTALYWYRQSLGQGPEFLIYFQGTGAADDSGLPNDRFFAVRPEGSVSTLKIQRTERGDSAVYLCASSETGLNTEAFFGQGTRLTVV.

The chain combines TRBV6-1 with TRBJ1-1; D gene uncertain. Germline-derived CDR1 and CDR2 are MNHNS and SASEGT. V shed 1 base and J shed 0 bases, with 3 bases lying between them. The CDR3 contains 13 residues. The CDR3 bases are TGTGCCAGCAGTGAAGGGCTGAACACTGAAGCTTTCTTT. Translation: CASSEGLNTEAFF.

This chain's CDR3 is CASSSRGGAHQPQHF. CDR3 DNA sequence: TGTGCCAGCAGCTCCCGGGGGGGAGCCCATCAGCCCCAGCATTTT. The rearrangement uses TRBV9 and TRBJ1-5; maybe TRBD1 (5 bases). The CDR3 length is 15 residues. Looked up from germline, CDR1 is SGDLS and CDR2 is YYNGEE. Trimming took off 4 bases at V and 5 bases at J, with 16 bases between the two ends.

The chain has TRBV2 and TRBJ2-7; D is undetermined. V lost 7 bases to trimming and J lost 5 bases, with 12 bases between them. CDR1 and CDR2 from the germline V gene are SNHLY and FYNNEI. The CDR3 has 12 residues. The CDR3: CASMESGHEQYF. CDR3 coding DNA: TGTGCCAGCATGGAGTCGGGTCACGAGCAGTACTTC.

The V gene is TRBV11-3, the J gene TRBJ1-1; D uncertain. Germline-derived CDR1 and CDR2 are SGHNT and YENEEA. V lost 3 bases and J 6 bases, leaving 14 bases between the germline ends. The CDR3 is 14 amino acids. CDR3 residues: CASSLGSLGSEAFF. In nucleotides, the CDR3 is TGTGCCAGCAGCTTGGGCAGTTTGGGTTCTGAAGCTTTCTTT. Looking up the rest from reference TRBV11-3 and TRBJ1-1 gives the full variable domain: EAGVVQSPRYKIIEKKQPVAFWCNPISGHNTLYWYLQNLGQGPELLIRYENEEAVDDSQLPKDRFSAERLKGVDSTLKIQPAELGDSAVYLCASSLGSLGSEAFFGQGTRLTVV.

The chain is built from TRBV18 and TRBJ1-3; D ambiguous. In germline, CDR1 is KGHSH, CDR2 LQKENI. The CDR3 is made up of 15 amino acids. V lost 3 bases, J lost 0 bases, and 9 bases lay in between. As DNA, the CDR3 is TGTGCCAGCTCACCCGGTCTTGTCTCTGGAAACACCATATATTTT. It specifies CASSPGLVSGNTIYF.

The rearrangement joins TRBV6-6 to TRBJ1-2, with D perhaps matching TRBD1 (6 bases). Looked up from germline, CDR1 is MNHNY and CDR2 is SVGAGI (reference sequence). V was pared by 2 bases and J by 4 bases, with 8 bases between. This CDR3 is 13 amino acids long. The CDR3 is CASSYEGVYGYTF. CDR3 DNA: TGTGCCAGCAGTTACGAGGGGGTCTATGGCTACACCTTC.

This chain links TRBV10-3 with TRBJ2-7; D not resolved. The V gene's germline CDR1 is ENHRY and CDR2 SYGVKD. The CDR3 has 13 amino acids. V was pared by 6 bases and J by 0 bases, with 9 bases between. The CDR3 reads CAIRTASSYEQYF. For the CDR3, the DNA is TGTGCCATCAGGACGGCTAGCTCCTACGAGCAGTACTTC.

This clone was seen a single time. The CDR3 loop reads CASSSPLRGGSYNEQFF. In DNA form, the CDR3 reads TGTGCCAGCAGTTCCCCCCTACGGGGGGGCTCCTACAATGAGCAGTTCTTC. This sequence joins TRBV27 and TRBJ2-1, with 8 bases fitting TRBD2. V lost 4 bases and J lost 0; bases outside the gene matches: 8. This CDR3 region has 17 residues. CDR1 MNHEY and CDR2 SMNVEV come from the germline V gene (reference sequence).

Turning to this clone: One end of the junction is discordant with germline, which a read error may explain. This chain uses TRBV5-4 with TRBJ1-2, with unresolved D. Germline CDR1 reads SGHNT; CDR2 reads YYREEE (reference sequence). This CDR3 comprises 15 residues. CDR3: CASRLGSWFNYGYTF. The CDR3 nucleotides are TGTGCCAGCAGGTTGGGGAGCTGGTTTAACTATGGCTACACCTTC.

V and J are TRBV30 and TRBJ1-6, with D maybe TRBD1 (5 bases). The CDR3 spans 14 residues. Trimming pared 2 bases from V and 9 bases from J, leaving 14 bases between. CDR1 GTSNPN and CDR2 SVGIG come from the germline V gene (reference sequence). The DNA for the CDR3 is TGTGCCTGGAGTCCCCGGACAATGCTTTCACCCCTCCACTTT. Protein: CAWSPRTMLSPLHF. Looking up the rest from reference TRBV30 and TRBJ1-6 gives the full variable domain: SQTIHQWPATLVQPVGSPLSLECTVEGTSNPNLYWYRQAAGRGLQLLFYSVGIGQISSEVPQNLSASRPQDRQFILSSKKLLLSDSGFYLCAWSPRTMLSPLHFGNGTRLTVT.